This TCR beta chain came from a study of stem cell transplantation in POMP-related autoinflammatory disease. Overall study context: Hypothesis: faulty thymoproteasomes impair CD8+ T-cell selection, skewing TRB repertoires.

Study observations and caveats: In patients with PRAID, every analyzed T-cell subset tended to show lower diversity and higher clonality. Fewer unique TRB V-J gene pairings were identified in patients with PRAID.

Measured with immunoSEQ multiplex PCR; TCRdb has only the in-frame clones, and not every one. This table holds 8,500 to 10,000 clones, around 75% found once. Trimming pared 1 base from V and 2 bases from J, leaving 9 bases between. The CDR3 runs to 14 residues. CDR1 is SGHTS, CDR2 YDEGEE, per germline. For this clone: No antigen is known for it.

The chain uses TRBV5-8 and TRBJ2-5, with a tentative D call TRBD2 (5 bases). The TCR originated in a human patient with POMP-related autoinflammation and immune dysregulation (PRAID). Some T cells may possibly be graft donor cells. Sequencing used CD4+ T cells from PBMCs, obtained after stem cell transplantation. In DNA, the CDR3 is TGTGCCAGCAGCTTGTTGGGAGTTCAAGAGACCCAGTACTTC. Protein product: CASSLLGVQETQYF.